A selection of T cell receptor beta chains follows, all from one sample in a study of memory CD4+ T cells and cytomegalovirus serostatus. The table came from immunoSEQ multiplex PCR; TCRdb's copy has only in-frame clones and leaves some out. The table shows around 63,000 clones, with about 75% occurring only once. The source material was memory CD4+ T cells from blood. All receptors derive from an adult in good health and CMV-seropositive. The CDR3 runs from the conserved cysteine through the conserved F or W. The order of the fields is J gene, CDR3 length, V gene, CDR3 protein.

J gene: TRBJ2-7
CDR3 length: 14
V gene: TRBV10-1
CDR3 protein: CASSGADRPYEQYF

J gene: TRBJ1-4
CDR3 length: 12
V gene: TRBV7-9
CDR3 protein: CASSLTNEKLFF

J gene: TRBJ2-2
CDR3 length: 15
V gene: TRBV4-2
CDR3 protein: CASSQPQANTGELFF

J gene: TRBJ1-1
CDR3 length: 16
V gene: TRBV11-2
CDR3 protein: CASSLVGRVMGTEAFF

J gene: TRBJ1-2
CDR3 length: 13
V gene: TRBV27
CDR3 protein: CASSSTGADGYTF

J gene: TRBJ2-5
CDR3 length: 19
V gene: TRBV5-6
CDR3 protein: CASSRIGGQGPFGRETQYF

J gene: TRBJ2-7
CDR3 length: 16
V gene: TRBV15
CDR3 protein: CATSTGPGQAVYEQYF

J gene: TRBJ2-7
CDR3 length: 16
V gene: TRBV15
CDR3 protein: CATSRDLRVGGTEQYF

J gene: TRBJ2-5
CDR3 length: 15
V gene: TRBV30
CDR3 protein: CAWRLSGNPQETQYF

J gene: TRBJ2-5
CDR3 length: 14
V gene: TRBV7-7
CDR3 protein: CASSPIGREETQYF

J gene: TRBJ1-2
CDR3 length: 12
V gene: TRBV7-2
CDR3 protein: CASSIQGLGYTF

J gene: TRBJ1-3
CDR3 length: 12
V gene: TRBV6-1
CDR3 protein: CATHAPGNTIYF

J gene: TRBJ2-1
CDR3 length: 16
V gene: TRBV15
CDR3 protein: CATSRDRDGSYNEQFF

J gene: TRBJ1-1
CDR3 length: 16
V gene: TRBV7-9
CDR3 protein: CASSLGRTGGITEAFF

J gene: TRBJ2-1
CDR3 length: 18
V gene: TRBV10-3
CDR3 protein: CAISESNPRTSGGVEQFF

J gene: TRBJ2-7
CDR3 length: 15
V gene: TRBV2
CDR3 protein: CASSEDLALSYEQYF

J gene: TRBJ1-5
CDR3 length: 15
V gene: TRBV5-1
CDR3 protein: CASSDPREVNQPQHF

J gene: TRBJ2-3
CDR3 length: 14
V gene: TRBV6-1
CDR3 protein: CASSEGQGTDTQYF

J gene: TRBJ1-2
CDR3 length: 14
V gene: TRBV10-3
CDR3 protein: CAISVGVGNYGYTF

J gene: TRBJ1-2
CDR3 length: 15
V gene: TRBV5-4
CDR3 protein: CASSFGTALNYGYTF